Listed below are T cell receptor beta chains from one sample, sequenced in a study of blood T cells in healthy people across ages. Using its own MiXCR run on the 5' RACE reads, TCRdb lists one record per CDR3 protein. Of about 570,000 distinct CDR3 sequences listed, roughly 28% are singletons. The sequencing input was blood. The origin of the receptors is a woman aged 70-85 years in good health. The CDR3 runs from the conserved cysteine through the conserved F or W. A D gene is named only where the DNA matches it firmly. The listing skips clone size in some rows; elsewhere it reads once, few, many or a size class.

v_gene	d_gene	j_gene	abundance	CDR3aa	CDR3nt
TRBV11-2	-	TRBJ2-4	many	CASSLDQTEGNIQYF	TGTGCCAGCAGCTTAGATCAAACAGAGGGAAACATTCAGTACTTC
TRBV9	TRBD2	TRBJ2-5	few	CASSGTSGRETQYF	TGTGCCAGCAGCGGGACTAGCGGGAGAGAGACCCAGTACTTC
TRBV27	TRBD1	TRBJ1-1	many	CASSFSTGTEAFF	TGTGCCAGCAGTTTTTCGACAGGGACTGAAGCTTTCTTT
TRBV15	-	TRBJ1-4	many	CATSRDPGNEKLFF	TGTGCCACCAGCAGAGATCCGGGAAACGAAAAACTGTTTTTT
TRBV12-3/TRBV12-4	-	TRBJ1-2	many	CASSRTVYGYTF	TGTGCCAGCAGTCGGACGGTCTATGGCTACACCTTC
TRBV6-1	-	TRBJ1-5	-	CASSSGTNDAQPQHF	TGTGCCAGCAGTAGTGGAACGAATGACGCTCAGCCCCAGCATTTT
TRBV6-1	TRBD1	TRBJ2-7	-	CASSGIGQGDHEQYF	TGTGCCAGCAGTGGTATTGGGCAGGGGGACCACGAGCAGTACTTC
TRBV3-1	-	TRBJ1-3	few	CVSSPRASHTIYF	TGTGTCAGCAGCCCCCGGGCCTCTCACACCATATATTTT
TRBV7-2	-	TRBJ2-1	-	CASSSDHYNEQFF	TGTGCCAGCAGTTCGGACCACTACAATGAGCAGTTCTTC
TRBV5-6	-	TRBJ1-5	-	CASSLRLGAGQPQHF	TGTGCCAGCAGCTTGCGGCTCGGGGCGGGTCAGCCCCAGCATTTT